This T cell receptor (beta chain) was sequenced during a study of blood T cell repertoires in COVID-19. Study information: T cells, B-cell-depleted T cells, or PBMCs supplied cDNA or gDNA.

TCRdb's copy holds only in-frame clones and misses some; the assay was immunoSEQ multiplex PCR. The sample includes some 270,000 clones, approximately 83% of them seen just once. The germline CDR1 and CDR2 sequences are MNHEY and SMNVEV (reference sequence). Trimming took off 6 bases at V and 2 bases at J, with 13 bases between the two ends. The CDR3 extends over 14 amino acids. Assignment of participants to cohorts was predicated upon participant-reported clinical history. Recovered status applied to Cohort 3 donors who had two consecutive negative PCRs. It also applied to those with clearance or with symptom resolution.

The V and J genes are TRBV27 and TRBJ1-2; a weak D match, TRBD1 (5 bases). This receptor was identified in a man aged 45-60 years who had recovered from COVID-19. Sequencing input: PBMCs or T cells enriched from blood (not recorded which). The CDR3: CASSVAGRNYGYTF. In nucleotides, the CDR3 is TGTGCCAGCAGCGTGGCAGGGAGGAACTATGGCTACACCTTC.